This T cell receptor beta chain originates from a study of blood T cell repertoires in COVID-19 (dated by TCRdb to the early 2020s). Regarding the study in general: Collaborator samples came from the United States, Italy and Spain and covered acute and convalescent phases of COVID-19. Where available, HLA class I and class II types were obtained from metadata supplied by the sample provider rather than from assay-based typing. A freely available public database, intended as a resource for researchers studying the immune response to SARS-CoV-2, is where the repertoires were released. Deeply sampled blood TCRbeta repertoires from subjects exposed to, actively infected with, or recovered from COVID-19 were included in the dataset. Samples came from the ongoing ImmuneRACE study (first 160 participants) plus 1,254 subjects from 6 global collaborators. The prospective study material was composed of cDNA or gDNA derived from T cells, B-cell-depleted T cells, or PBMCs. A de-identified subject ID, COVID-19 status, age in years and sex were almost always included in the sample metadata.

TCRbeta CDR3 regions were amplified from genomic DNA by means of the immunoSEQ Assay, a bias-controlled multiplex PCR. The paper's data handling went like this. Nucleated cell counts per sample were estimated from amplification of reference gene primers within the assay. Sequence reads were collapsed and filtered to measure the absolute abundance of every unique TCRbeta CDR3 rearrangement. For each sample, productive Simpson clonality was calculated by taking the square root of Simpson's diversity index across productive rearrangements. Imported from immuneACCESS, the table was reduced by TCRdb to in-frame sequences with V and J called. These copies leave out some clones; in studies compared against another copy, an unresolved V gene accounts for under half, and the cause of the remainder is not known. The D gene and trimming were derived from the DNA, and the V and J assignments and clone size from that table. Counted in this sample were under 300,000 clones; approximately 85% of them appeared once. In total, the top ten clones hold roughly 0.8% of the sample.

The CDR3 spans 15 residues, from the cysteine through the phenylalanine. The retained sequence is limited to the CDR3, 45 bases, with the frame set at the first base. In the germline V gene, CDR1 corresponds to KGHSH and CDR2 to LQKENI. The germline V end is reduced by 3 bases and the J end by 5 bases; junction bases left unmatched: 5. With regard to this clone: Which antigen it targets is not known. No quality values exist for individual bases; no much larger clone is one base distant.

What the study reported, not specific to this receptor: The quantity of clinical and demographic metadata differed by source and by participant and was supplied without curation.

The collaborating institutions used their own protocols to collect whole blood in K2EDTA tubes. For TCRbeta analysis, collaborators shipped samples in one of three forms: frozen whole blood, isolated PBMCs, or DNA extracted from either of those sample types. The sample consisted of peripheral blood. Recombination joined TRBV18 with TRBJ2-1; the central 9 bases match TRBD2. The TCR comes from a woman aged 25 to 39 with acute or convalescent COVID-19. The bases read TGTGCCAGCTCACCTAGCGGGAGTAACCACAATGAGCAGTTCTTC. The encoded protein is CASSPSGSNHNEQFF.